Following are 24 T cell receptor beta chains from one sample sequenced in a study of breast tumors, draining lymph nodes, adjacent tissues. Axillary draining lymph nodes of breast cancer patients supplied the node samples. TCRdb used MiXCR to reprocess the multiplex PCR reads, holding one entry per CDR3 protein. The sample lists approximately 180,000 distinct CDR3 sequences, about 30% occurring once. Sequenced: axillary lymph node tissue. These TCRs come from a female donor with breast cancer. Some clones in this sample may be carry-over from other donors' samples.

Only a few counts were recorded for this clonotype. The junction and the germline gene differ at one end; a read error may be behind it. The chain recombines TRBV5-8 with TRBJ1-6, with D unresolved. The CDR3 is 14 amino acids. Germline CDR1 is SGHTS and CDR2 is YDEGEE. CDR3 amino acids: CASSFRSSNSPLHF. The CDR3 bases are TGTGCCAGCAGCTTCAGGAGTTCTAATTCACCCCTCCACTTC. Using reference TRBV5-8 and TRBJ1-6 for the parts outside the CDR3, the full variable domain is EAGVTQSPTHLIKTRGQQATLRCSPISGHTSVYWYQQALGLGLQFLLWYDEGEERNRGNFPPRFSGRQFPNYSSELNVNALELEDSALYLCASSFRSSNSPLHFGNGTRLTVT.

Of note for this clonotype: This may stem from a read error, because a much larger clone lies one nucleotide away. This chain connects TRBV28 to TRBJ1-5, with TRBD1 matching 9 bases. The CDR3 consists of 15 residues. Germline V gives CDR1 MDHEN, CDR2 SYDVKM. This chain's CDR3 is CVSSSLQGAYQPQHF. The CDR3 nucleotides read TGTGTCAGCAGTTCCCTACAGGGGGCCTATCAGCCCCAGCATTTT.

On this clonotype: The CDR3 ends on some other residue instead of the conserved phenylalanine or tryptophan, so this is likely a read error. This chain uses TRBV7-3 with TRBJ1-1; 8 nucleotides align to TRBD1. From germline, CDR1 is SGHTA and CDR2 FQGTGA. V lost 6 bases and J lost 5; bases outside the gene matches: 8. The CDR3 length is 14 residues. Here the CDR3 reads CASRDQGAQTEAFL. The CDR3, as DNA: TGTGCCAGCAGGGATCAGGGGGCGCAGACTGAAGCTTTCCTT.

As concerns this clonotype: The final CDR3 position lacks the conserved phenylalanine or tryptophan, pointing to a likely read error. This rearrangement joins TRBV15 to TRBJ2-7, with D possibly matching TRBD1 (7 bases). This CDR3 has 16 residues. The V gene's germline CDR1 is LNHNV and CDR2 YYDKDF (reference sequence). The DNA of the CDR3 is TGTGCCGCCAGGGGGGACAGTAGGTTCGGCTTTTACGAGCAGTACCTC. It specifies CAARGDSRFGFYEQYL.

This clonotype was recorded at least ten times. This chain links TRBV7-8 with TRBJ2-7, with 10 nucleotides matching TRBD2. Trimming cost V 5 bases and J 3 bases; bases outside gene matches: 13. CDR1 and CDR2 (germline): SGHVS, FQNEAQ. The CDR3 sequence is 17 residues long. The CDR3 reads CASSLPPGSSGSYEQYF. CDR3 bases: TGTGCCAGCAGCCTCCCCCCCGGTTCTAGCGGGAGCTACGAGCAGTACTTC.

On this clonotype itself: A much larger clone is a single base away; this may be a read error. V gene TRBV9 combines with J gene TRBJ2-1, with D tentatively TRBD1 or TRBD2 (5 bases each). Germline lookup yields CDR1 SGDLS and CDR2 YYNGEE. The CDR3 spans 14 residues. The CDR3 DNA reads TGTGCCAGCAGGGGGGTAAACGTGGGGCGTGAGCAGTCCTTC. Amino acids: CASRGVNVGREQSF.

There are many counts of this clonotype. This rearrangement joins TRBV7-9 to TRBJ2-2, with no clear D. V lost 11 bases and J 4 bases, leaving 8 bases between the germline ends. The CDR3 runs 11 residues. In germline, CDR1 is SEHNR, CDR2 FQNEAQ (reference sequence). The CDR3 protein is CAGGITGELFF. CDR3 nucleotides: TGTGCCGGTGGCATCACCGGGGAGCTGTTTTTT.

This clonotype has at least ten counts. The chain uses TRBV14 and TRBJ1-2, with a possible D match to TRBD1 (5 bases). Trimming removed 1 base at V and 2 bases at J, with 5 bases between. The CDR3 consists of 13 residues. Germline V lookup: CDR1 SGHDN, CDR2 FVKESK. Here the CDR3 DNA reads TGTGCCAGCAGCCAAGGGGGGAACTATGGCTACACCTTC. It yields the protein CASSQGGNYGYTF.

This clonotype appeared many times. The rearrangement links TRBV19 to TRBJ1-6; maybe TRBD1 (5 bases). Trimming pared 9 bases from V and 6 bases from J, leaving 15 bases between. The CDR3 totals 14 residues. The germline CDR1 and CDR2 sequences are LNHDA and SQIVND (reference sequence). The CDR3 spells CASTGTLFNSPLHF. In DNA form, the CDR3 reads TGTGCCAGCACCGGGACTCTATTTAATTCACCCCTCCACTTT.

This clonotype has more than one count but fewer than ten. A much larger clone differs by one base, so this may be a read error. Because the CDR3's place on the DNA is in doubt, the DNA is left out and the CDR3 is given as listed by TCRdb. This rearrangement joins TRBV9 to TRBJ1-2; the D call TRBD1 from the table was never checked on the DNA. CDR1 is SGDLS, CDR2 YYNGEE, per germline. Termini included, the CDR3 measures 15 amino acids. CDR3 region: CASSVASGFGYGSTF.

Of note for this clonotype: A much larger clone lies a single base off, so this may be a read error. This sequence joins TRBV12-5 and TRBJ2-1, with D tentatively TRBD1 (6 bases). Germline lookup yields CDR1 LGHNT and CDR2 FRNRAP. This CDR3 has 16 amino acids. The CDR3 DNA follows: TGTGCTAGTGGTTCCGGAGCGACAGGAAACTACAGTGAGCAGTTCTTC. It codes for CASGSGATGNYSEQFF. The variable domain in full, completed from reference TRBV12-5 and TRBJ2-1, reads DARVTQTPRHKVTEMGQEVTMRCQPILGHNTVFWYRQTMMQGLELLAYFRNRAPLDDSGMPKDRFSAEMPDATLATLKIQPSEPRDSAVYFCASGSGATGNYSEQFFGPGTRLTVL.

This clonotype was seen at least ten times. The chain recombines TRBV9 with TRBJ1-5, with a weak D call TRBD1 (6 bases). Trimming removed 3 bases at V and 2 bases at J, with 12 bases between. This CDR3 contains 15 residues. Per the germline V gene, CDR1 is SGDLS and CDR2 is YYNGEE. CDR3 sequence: CASSAGVGGNQPQHF. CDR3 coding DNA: TGTGCCAGCAGCGCAGGGGTAGGGGGCAATCAGCCCCAGCATTTT.

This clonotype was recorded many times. The CDR3 here is CASSLVGLAGQYF. The CDR3 DNA reads as TGTGCCAGCAGCTTAGTAGGACTAGCGGGGCAGTATTTT. This chain connects TRBV7-2 to TRBJ2-3; 11 nucleotides line up with TRBD2. The trim removed 1 base at V and 11 bases at J, leaving 2 bases unmatched. CDR1 is SGHTA and CDR2 is FQGNSA in the germline V gene. CDR3 length equals 13 residues.

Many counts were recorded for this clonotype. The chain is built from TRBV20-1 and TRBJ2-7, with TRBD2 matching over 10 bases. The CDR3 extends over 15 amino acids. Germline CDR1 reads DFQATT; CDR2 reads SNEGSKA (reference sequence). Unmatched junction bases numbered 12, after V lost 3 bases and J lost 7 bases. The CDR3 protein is CSASLLAGALGEQYF. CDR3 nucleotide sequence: TGCAGTGCTAGTCTCCTAGCGGGGGCTCTCGGGGAGCAGTACTTC.

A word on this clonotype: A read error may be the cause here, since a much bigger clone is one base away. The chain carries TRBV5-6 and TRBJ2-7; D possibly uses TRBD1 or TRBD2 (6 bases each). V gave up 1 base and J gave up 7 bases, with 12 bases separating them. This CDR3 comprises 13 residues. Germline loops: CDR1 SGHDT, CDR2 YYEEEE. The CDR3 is CASSLSGAGEQYF. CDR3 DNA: TGTGCCAGCAGCTTGTCGGGGGCAGGAGAGCAGTACTTC. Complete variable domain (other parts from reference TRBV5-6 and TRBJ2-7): DAGVTQSPTHLIKTRGQQVTLRCSPKSGHDTVSWYQQALGQGPQFIFQYYEEEERQRGNFPDRFSGHQFPNYSSELNVNALLLGDSALYLCASSLSGAGEQYFGPGTRLTVT.

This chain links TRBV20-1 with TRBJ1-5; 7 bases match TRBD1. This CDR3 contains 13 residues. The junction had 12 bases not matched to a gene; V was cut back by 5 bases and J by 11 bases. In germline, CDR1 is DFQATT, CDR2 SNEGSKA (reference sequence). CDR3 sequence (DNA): TGCAGTGCTGCCCGGGACAGCGAAGAGACCCAGCATTTT. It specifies CSAARDSEETQHF.

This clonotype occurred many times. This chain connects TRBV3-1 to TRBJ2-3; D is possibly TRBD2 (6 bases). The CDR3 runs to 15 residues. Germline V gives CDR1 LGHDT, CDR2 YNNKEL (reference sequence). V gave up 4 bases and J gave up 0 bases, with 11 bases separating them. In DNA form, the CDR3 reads TGTGCCAGCAGCCCAACTAGCACAAGCACAGATACGCAGTATTTT. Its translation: CASSPTSTSTDTQYF.

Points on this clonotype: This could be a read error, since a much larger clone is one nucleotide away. CDR3 DNA: TGTGCCAGCAGTCCATCCTCCGGGGGGGCGGATACGCAGTATTTT. Translation: CASSPSSGGADTQYF. This rearrangement joins TRBV28 to TRBJ2-3; 8 bases map to TRBD2. Germline CDR1 and CDR2: MDHEN and SYDVKM. Trimming cost V 5 bases and J 6 bases; bases outside gene matches: 10. CDR3 length: 15 residues.

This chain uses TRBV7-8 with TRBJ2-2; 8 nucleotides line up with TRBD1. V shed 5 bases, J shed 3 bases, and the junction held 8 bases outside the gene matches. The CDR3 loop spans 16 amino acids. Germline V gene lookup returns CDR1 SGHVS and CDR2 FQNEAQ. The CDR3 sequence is CASSPDRGGDTGELFF. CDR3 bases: TGTGCCAGCAGCCCTGACAGGGGAGGTGACACCGGGGAGCTGTTTTTT.

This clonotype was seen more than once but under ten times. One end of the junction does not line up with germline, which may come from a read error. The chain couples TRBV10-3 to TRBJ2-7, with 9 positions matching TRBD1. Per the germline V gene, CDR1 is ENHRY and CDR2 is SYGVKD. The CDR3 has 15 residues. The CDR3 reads CASSEPGTGSYEQYF. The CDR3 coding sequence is TGTGCCAGCAGTGAACCCGGGACAGGGTCCTACGAGCAGTACTTC.

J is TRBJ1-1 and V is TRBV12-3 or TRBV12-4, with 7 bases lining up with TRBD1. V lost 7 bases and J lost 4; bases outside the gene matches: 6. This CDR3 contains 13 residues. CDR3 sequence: CASTMTGFTEAFF. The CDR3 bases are TGTGCCAGCACTATGACAGGGTTCACTGAAGCTTTCTTT.

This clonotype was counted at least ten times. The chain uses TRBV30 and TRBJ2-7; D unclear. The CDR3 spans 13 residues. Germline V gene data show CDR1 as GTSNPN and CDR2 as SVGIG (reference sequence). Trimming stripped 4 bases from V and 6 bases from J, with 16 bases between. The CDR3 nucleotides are TGTGCCTGGACCGGGTATGGCCCTCTCGAGCAGTACTTC. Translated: CAWTGYGPLEQYF.

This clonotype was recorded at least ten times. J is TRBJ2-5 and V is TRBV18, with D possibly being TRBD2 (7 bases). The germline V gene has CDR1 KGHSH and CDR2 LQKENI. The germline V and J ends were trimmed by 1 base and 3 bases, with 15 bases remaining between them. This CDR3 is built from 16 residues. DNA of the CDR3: TGTGCCAGCTCACCACGAGTATCGGGGGGCAAAGAGACCCAGTACTTC. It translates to CASSPRVSGGKETQYF.

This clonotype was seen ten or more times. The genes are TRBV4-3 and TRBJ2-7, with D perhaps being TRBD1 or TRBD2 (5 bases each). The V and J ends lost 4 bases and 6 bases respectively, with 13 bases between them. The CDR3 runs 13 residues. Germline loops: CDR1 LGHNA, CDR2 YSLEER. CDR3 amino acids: CASSRRIGTEQYF. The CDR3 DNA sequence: TGCGCCAGCAGCCGCCGAATCGGGACCGAGCAGTACTTC.